This T cell receptor (beta chain) was found in a study of T cells in localized non-small cell lung cancer. Produced via immunoSEQ multiplex PCR; TCRdb's table is partial and in-frame only. The table records some 3,000 clones, around 30% of them present only once. The V gene's germline CDR1 is SGHVT and CDR2 SQSDAQ. V shed 4 bases and J shed 2 bases, with 9 bases lying between them. This CDR3 has 13 residues. This clone ranks as medium-sized (0.01 to 0.1%). The source material was normal lung tissue next to the tumor, sampled before any cancer treatment. The TCR was taken from a female donor at least 60 years old with stage I squamous cell lung carcinoma. This chain connects TRBV7-4 to TRBJ2-7; D possibly matches TRBD1 or TRBD2 (5 bases each). The CDR3 here is CASSWGFTYEQYF. The CDR3, as DNA: TGTGCCAGCAGCTGGGGGTTTACCTACGAGCAGTACTTC.